These 25 T cell receptor beta chains were all obtained from the same sample, sequenced in a study of blood T cells in healthy people across ages. Combining a sample-barcoded 5' primer with a J-beta primer mix, a second PCR ran for roughly 7 to 12 cycles. TCRdb reprocessed the 5' RACE reads via MiXCR and lists one record per CDR3 protein. The sample yields around 1,000,000 distinct CDR3 sequences, around 25% seen once. The same sample was also used in a study of T cells of mothers and their children.

Material for sequencing was blood. Source of these receptors: a girl aged 2 to 10 in good health.

This clonotype was observed a handful of times. The CDR3 region has the DNA TGTGCCACCAGCAGAGATTCGGGGGCGCATCAGCCCCAGCATTTT. It codes for CATSRDSGAHQPQHF. V and J are TRBV15 and TRBJ1-5; TRBD1 is a possible D gene (6 bases). Germline V CDR1 and CDR2: LNHNV, YYDKDF (reference sequence). Trimming cost V 0 bases and J 5 bases, with 11 bases left between them. This CDR3 has 15 residues.

The chain is built from TRBV27 and TRBJ1-1; D is uncertain. CDR1 is MNHEY and CDR2 is SMNVEV in the germline V gene (reference sequence). This CDR3 comprises 13 residues. With 5 bases removed from V and 4 bases from J, the gap between germline ends came to 11 bases. The CDR3 reads CASSLSPFTEAFF. CDR3 DNA: TGTGCCAGCAGTCTTAGCCCTTTCACTGAAGCTTTCTTT.

This rearrangement joins TRBV12-3 or TRBV12-4 to TRBJ2-5; 7 nucleotides align to TRBD1. V shed 5 bases, J shed 2 bases, and the junction held 8 bases outside the gene matches. The CDR3 covers 15 residues. CDR3: CASSRTGTDQETQYF. In nucleotides, the CDR3 is TGTGCCAGCAGTCGAACCGGGACAGATCAAGAGACCCAGTACTTC.

This clonotype has more than one count but fewer than ten. This chain connects TRBV6-6 to TRBJ2-7, with D perhaps TRBD1 (6 bases). Deletions cut 6 bases from V and 6 bases from J, with 18 bases between. Germline lookup yields CDR1 MNHNY and CDR2 SVGAGI (reference sequence). The CDR3 runs to 14 residues. The CDR3 sequence is CASRPTGQISEQYF. CDR3 DNA: TGTGCCAGCAGACCGACAGGACAGATATCCGAGCAGTACTTC.

The rearrangement joins TRBV7-2 to TRBJ2-3, with 7 nucleotides matching TRBD2. The germline V gene has CDR1 SGHTA and CDR2 FQGNSA. Trimming removed 2 bases from V and 7 bases from J; junction bases left unmatched: 12. CDR3 length equals 16 residues. This CDR3 is CASSLYSGGADHTQYF. CDR3 DNA: TGTGCCAGCAGCTTATATTCGGGGGGAGCGGACCATACGCAGTATTTT.

In its sample, this clonotype was seen a few times. V gene TRBV28 combines with J gene TRBJ1-4; D call uncertain. CDR3 length: 13 residues. V shed 4 bases and J shed 5 bases, with 8 bases lying between them. From germline, CDR1 is MDHEN and CDR2 SYDVKM. The CDR3 DNA sequence: TGTGCCAGCAGTTCTGAAGGGAATGAAAAACTGTTTTTT. It translates to CASSSEGNEKLFF.

This clonotype has only a few counts. This rearrangement joins TRBV7-9 to TRBJ1-4; D is perhaps TRBD1 (5 bases). This CDR3 has 15 amino acids. The V gene lost 3 bases and the J gene lost 0 bases, with 8 bases spanning the gap. Per germline, CDR1 SEHNR and CDR2 FQNEAQ (reference sequence). The CDR3 DNA sequence: TGTGCCAGCAGCTTGGGGGACGCAACTAATGAAAAACTGTTTTTT. Amino acid sequence: CASSLGDATNEKLFF.

The V and J genes are TRBV20-1 and TRBJ1-1; tentatively, D is TRBD1 (5 bases). This CDR3 region has 14 residues. CDR1 and CDR2 from the germline V gene are DFQATT and SNEGSKA (reference sequence). Trimming took 1 base from V and 3 from J, leaving 12 bases between them. CDR3 sequence reads: CSARGASGDTEAFF. For the CDR3, the DNA is TGCAGTGCTAGAGGGGCTTCGGGGGACACTGAAGCTTTCTTT.

V and J are TRBV11-2 and TRBJ2-7; D gene ambiguous. The V gene's germline CDR1 is SGHAT and CDR2 FQNNGV. V dropped 8 bases and J dropped 0 bases, with 8 bases sitting between them. The CDR3 length is 12 residues. Written as DNA, the CDR3 is TGTGCCAGCGCCACTCACTCCTACGAGCAGTACTTC. This sequence encodes CASATHSYEQYF.

Ten or more counts support this clonotype. This may arise from a read error, as a much more abundant clone is one base away. This chain connects TRBV7-2 to TRBJ2-3, with D hard to call. CDR3 length: 11 amino acids. Trimming cost V 2 bases and J 5 bases, with 2 bases left between them. In germline, CDR1 is SGHTA, CDR2 FQGNSA. The CDR3 spells CASSLIDTQYF. The CDR3 coding sequence is TGTGCCAGCAGCTTAATAGATACGCAGTATTTT.

This clonotype was recorded a few times. CDR3 bases: TGTGCCAGCAGCTTAGGGGCCGAGCGTCCCTACGAGCAGTACTTC. It is translated as CASSLGAERPYEQYF. This rearrangement joins TRBV7-9 to TRBJ2-5; D call uncertain. The J call is doubtful: the DNA matches TRBJ2-7 better. CDR1 and CDR2 from the germline V gene are SEHNR and FQNEAQ (reference sequence). The CDR3 sequence is 15 residues long.

This clonotype was seen repeatedly, ten times or more. The chain carries TRBV3-1 and TRBJ1-2, with D unclear. The CDR3 consists of 12 residues. CDR1 and CDR2 from the germline V gene are LGHDT and YNNKEL (reference sequence). V shed 2 bases and J shed 4 bases, with 5 bases lying between them. CDR3 sequence reads: CASSQTAYGYTF. For the CDR3, the DNA is TGTGCCAGCAGCCAAACTGCCTATGGCTACACCTTC.

This clonotype was counted a few times. V usage is TRBV20-1 and J usage is TRBJ2-3, with D unclear. This CDR3 spans 15 amino acids. Germline lookup yields CDR1 DFQATT and CDR2 SNEGSKA (reference sequence). Trimming left V 1 base short and J 0 bases short, with 11 bases between. The CDR3 nucleotides are TGCAGTGCTAGAGCTCCTGGGCTTAGCACAGATACGCAGTATTTT. This sequence encodes CSARAPGLSTDTQYF.

The chain combines TRBV28 with TRBJ1-1, with D maybe TRBD1 (5 bases). This CDR3 is built from 16 residues. V was trimmed by 3 bases and J by 1 base, leaving 15 bases between them. Germline lookup yields CDR1 MDHEN and CDR2 SYDVKM. The CDR3 nucleotides are TGTGCCAGCAGTTTGTTTGGGGGTAGGAAGAACACTGAAGCTTTCTTT. Encoded protein: CASSLFGGRKNTEAFF. Together with reference TRBV28 and TRBJ1-1, the CDR3 gives the full variable domain: DVKVTQSSRYLVKRTGEKVFLECVQDMDHENMFWYRQDPGLGLRLIYFSYDVKMKEKGDIPEGYSVSREKKERFSLILESASTNQTSMYLCASSLFGGRKNTEAFFGQGTRLTVV.

This sequence joins TRBV7-9 and TRBJ2-7; 7 bases are shared with TRBD2. The germline V gene encodes CDR1 SEHNR and CDR2 FQNEAQ (reference sequence). Trimming took 1 base from V and 6 from J; bases not matched to a gene: 6. The CDR3 runs 14 residues. CDR3 protein: CASSLEAGISEQYF. CDR3 coding DNA: TGTGCCAGCAGCTTAGAAGCGGGAATTTCCGAGCAGTACTTC.

The chain is built from TRBV24-1 and TRBJ2-2; D unclear. Germline V gene sequence: CDR1 KGHDR, CDR2 SFDVKD. CDR3 length: 14 residues. The V and J ends lost 9 bases and 3 bases respectively, with 13 bases between them. CDR3 sequence reads: CATESIYYTGELFF. CDR3 sequence (DNA): TGTGCCACCGAGAGTATCTACTACACCGGGGAGCTGTTTTTT.

The J gene is TRBJ2-3, the V gene TRBV5-1; tentatively, D is TRBD1 or TRBD2 (5 bases each). Germline V lookup: CDR1 SGHRS, CDR2 YFSETQ. The CDR3 spans 16 residues. V lost 4 bases and J lost 4, with 19 bases in between. The CDR3 reads CASSGGIGMGSDTQYF. CDR3 bases: TGCGCCAGCAGCGGGGGTATCGGGATGGGGTCAGATACGCAGTATTTT.

CDR3 bases: TGTGCCAGCAGCCCATTAGGGTTGGCGGATCAAGAGACCCAGTACTTC. This codes for CASSPLGLADQETQYF. The chain employs TRBV7-9 and TRBJ2-5; D gene unclear. Trimming pared 5 bases from V and 2 bases from J, leaving 18 bases between. This CDR3 comprises 16 residues. Looked up from germline, CDR1 is SEHNR and CDR2 is FQNEAQ (reference sequence).

There are a few counts of this clonotype. The chain has TRBV13 and TRBJ2-1; no definite D call. The end of the DNA fits TRBJ2-7 better, so the J call may be wrong. There are 12 residues in the CDR3. Germline-derived CDR1 and CDR2 are PRHDT and FYEKMQ (reference sequence). CDR3 residues: CASSRSRYEQYF. Here the CDR3 DNA reads TGTGCCAGCAGCCGTTCAAGATACGAGCAGTACTTC.

The chain joins TRBV9 to TRBJ2-7; 8 positions agree with TRBD2. Trimming at V came to 4 bases and at J to 6 bases, leaving 6 bases not matched to a gene. This CDR3 contains 13 residues. Germline V gene lookup returns CDR1 SGDLS and CDR2 YYNGEE. The CDR3 DNA is TGTGCCAGCAGCCCCAGCGGGAGAGGCGAGCAGTACTTC. Protein product: CASSPSGRGEQYF.

The chain recombines TRBV2 with TRBJ2-3; 8 bases align to TRBD1. The CDR3 has 14 amino acids. Germline CDR1 SNHLY, CDR2 FYNNEI. Trimming took 7 bases from V and 6 from J; bases not matched to a gene: 9. The CDR3 reads CASTRQGIWDTQYF. CDR3 coding DNA: TGTGCCAGCACTAGACAGGGGATCTGGGATACGCAGTATTTT. The whole variable domain, filled in from reference TRBV2 and TRBJ2-3, reads EPEVTQTPSHQVTQMGQEVILRCVPISNHLYFYWYRQILGQKVEFLVSFYNNEISEKSEIFDDQFSVERPDGSNFTLKIRSTKLEDSAMYFCASTRQGIWDTQYFGPGTRLTVL.

This clonotype occurred once. The V and J genes are TRBV20-1 and TRBJ2-1; D unclear. Between the trimmed V and J ends, which lost 6 bases and 1 base, there was a span of 10 bases. The V gene's germline CDR1 is DFQATT and CDR2 SNEGSKA (reference sequence). This CDR3 contains 13 residues. The CDR3 DNA reads as TGCAGTGCCCGGCGAGTATCCTACAATGAGCAGTTCTTC. It is translated as CSARRVSYNEQFF.

The rearrangement joins TRBV11-1 to TRBJ2-1; no firm D call. The J call could be wrong; TRBJ2-5 is a better fit for the DNA end. The CDR3 contains 14 residues. CDR1 SGHAT and CDR2 FQDESV come from the germline V gene (reference sequence). CDR3 amino acids: CASSLTPRSETQYF. The CDR3 DNA reads as TGTGCCAGCAGCTTAACACCCCGGTCGGAGACCCAGTACTTC.

This clonotype showed up just a few times. V gene TRBV4-3 combines with J gene TRBJ2-7; a possible D gene is TRBD1 (5 bases). The CDR3 consists of 16 residues. Germline assignment: CDR1 LGHNA and CDR2 YSLEER. Trimming removed 3 bases from V and 5 bases from J, with 20 bases in between. In DNA, the CDR3 is TGCGCCAGCAGCCAGACGATACAGGCTTTGGGCGACGAGCAGTACTTC. Translated, it gives CASSQTIQALGDEQYF.

V gene TRBV7-9 combines with J gene TRBJ2-6, with 8 bases that match TRBD1. Germline lookup yields CDR1 SEHNR and CDR2 FQNEAQ (reference sequence). V was pared by 5 bases and J by 6 bases, with 6 bases of the junction left unmatched. The CDR3 loop spans 15 amino acids. CDR3 amino acids: CASSLTGGKANVLTF. CDR3 DNA sequence: TGTGCCAGCAGCCTTACAGGGGGGAAGGCCAACGTCCTGACTTTC.